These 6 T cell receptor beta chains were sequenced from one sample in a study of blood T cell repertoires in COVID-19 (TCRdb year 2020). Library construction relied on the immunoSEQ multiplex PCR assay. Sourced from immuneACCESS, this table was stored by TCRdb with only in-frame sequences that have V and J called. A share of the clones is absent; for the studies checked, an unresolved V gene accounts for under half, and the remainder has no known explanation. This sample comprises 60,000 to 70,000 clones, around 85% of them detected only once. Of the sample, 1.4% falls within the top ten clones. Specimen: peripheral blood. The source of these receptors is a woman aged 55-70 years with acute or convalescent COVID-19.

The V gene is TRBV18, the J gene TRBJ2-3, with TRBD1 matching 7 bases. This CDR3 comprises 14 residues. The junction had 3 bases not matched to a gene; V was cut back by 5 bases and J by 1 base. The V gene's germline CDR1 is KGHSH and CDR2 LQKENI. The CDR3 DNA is TGTGCCAGCTCAGCGACAGGGCGCACAGATACGCAGTATTTT. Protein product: CASSATGRTDTQYF.

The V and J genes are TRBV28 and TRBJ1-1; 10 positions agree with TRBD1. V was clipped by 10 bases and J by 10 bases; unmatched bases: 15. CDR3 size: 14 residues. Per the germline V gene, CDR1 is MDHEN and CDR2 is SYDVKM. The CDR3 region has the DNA TGTGCCACTGAAGACAGGGGGCGAAAGAGAGGAGCTTTCTTT. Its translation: CATEDRGRKRGAFF. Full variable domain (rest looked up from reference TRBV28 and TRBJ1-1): DVKVTQSSRYLVKRTGEKVFLECVQDMDHENMFWYRQDPGLGLRLIYFSYDVKMKEKGDIPEGYSVSREKKERFSLILESASTNQTSMYLCATEDRGRKRGAFFGQGTRLTVV.

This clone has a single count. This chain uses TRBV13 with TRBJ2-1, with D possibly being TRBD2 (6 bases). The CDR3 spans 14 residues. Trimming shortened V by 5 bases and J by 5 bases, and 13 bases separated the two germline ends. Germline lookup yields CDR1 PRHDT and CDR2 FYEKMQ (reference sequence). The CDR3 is CASSVGLLNNEQFF. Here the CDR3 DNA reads TGTGCCAGCAGCGTGGGACTCCTCAACAATGAGCAGTTCTTC.

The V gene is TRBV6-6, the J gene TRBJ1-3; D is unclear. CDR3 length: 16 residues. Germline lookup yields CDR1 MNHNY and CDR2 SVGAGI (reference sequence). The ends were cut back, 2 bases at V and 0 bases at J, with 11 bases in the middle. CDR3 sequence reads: CASSYGGVSSGNTIYF. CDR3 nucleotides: TGTGCCAGCAGTTACGGCGGGGTTAGCTCTGGAAACACCATATATTTT.

CDR3 region: CASSGLVGREGDTQYF. The CDR3 DNA reads TGTGCCAGCAGTGGCCTAGTTGGCAGGGAAGGAGATACGCAGTATTTT. The chain is built from TRBV6-1 and TRBJ2-3, with D possibly being TRBD1 (5 bases). Trimming cost V 4 bases and J 5 bases, with 19 bases left between them. The germline gives CDR1 MNHNS, CDR2 SASEGT. The CDR3 runs to 16 residues.

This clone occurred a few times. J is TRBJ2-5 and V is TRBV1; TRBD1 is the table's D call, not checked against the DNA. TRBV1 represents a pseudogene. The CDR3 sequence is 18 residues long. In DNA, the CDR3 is TGCACCAGCAGCCAAAGGAGGGGTCGGGACAGGGGAGGAGAGACCCAGTACTTC. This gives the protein CTSSQRRGRDRGGETQYF.